This T cell receptor beta chain was sequenced for a study of Ad26.COV2.S vaccination and SARS-CoV-2 variants. Notes on the study in general: Vaccine and placebo recipients had comparable breadth of non-spike TCRs.

Measured with immunoSEQ multiplex PCR; TCRdb has only the in-frame clones, and not every one. The sample carries around 340,000 clones, 65% to 90% recorded once. Treatment defined: 15 to 20 received Ad26.COV2.S at low or high dose, single or two shots; several received placebo; per-sample allocation not given. The study sampled participants on day 63 after the first vaccine or placebo injection. The CDR3 sequence is 15 residues long. V trimming: 0 bases; J trimming: 6 bases; junction bases outside the gene matches: 5. The germline V gene encodes CDR1 LGHNA and CDR2 YSLEER. With regard to this clone: The antigen is unknown.

The chain employs TRBV4-3 and TRBJ2-1; 7 nucleotides agree with TRBD2. The sample consisted of peripheral blood, taken in a trial of Ad26.COV2.S vaccine versus placebo. The sequence came from a person between 18 and 59 years old who received the Ad26.COV2.S COVID-19 vaccine or a placebo. As DNA, the CDR3 is TGCGCCAGCAGCCAAGAAGCGGGGAGGGGCAATGAGCAGTTCTTC. The encoded protein is CASSQEAGRGNEQFF.